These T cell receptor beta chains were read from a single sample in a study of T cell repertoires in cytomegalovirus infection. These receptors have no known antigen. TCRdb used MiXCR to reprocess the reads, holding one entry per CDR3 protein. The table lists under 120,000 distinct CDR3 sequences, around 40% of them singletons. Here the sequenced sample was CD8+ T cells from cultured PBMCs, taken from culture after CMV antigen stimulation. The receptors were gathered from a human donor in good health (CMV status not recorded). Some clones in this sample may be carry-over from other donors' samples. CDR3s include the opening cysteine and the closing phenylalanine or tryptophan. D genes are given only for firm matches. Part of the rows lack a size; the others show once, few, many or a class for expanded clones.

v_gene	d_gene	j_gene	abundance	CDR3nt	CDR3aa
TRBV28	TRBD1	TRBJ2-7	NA	TGTGCCAGCAGTCCTACGGGACAGGGCTACGAGCAGTACTTC	CASSPTGQGYEQYF
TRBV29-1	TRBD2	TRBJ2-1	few	TGCAGCGTTGATGGGCTAGCGGGGGGGCCCGGGTCCTACAATGAGCAGTTCTTC	CSVDGLAGGPGSYNEQFF
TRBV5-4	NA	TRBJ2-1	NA	TGTGCCAGCAGCTTGGAGAATATCCGAAACAATGAGCAGTTCTTC	CASSLENIRNNEQFF
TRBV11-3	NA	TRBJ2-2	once	TGTGCCAGCAGCTCTTACGGGGTTAACACCGGGGAGCTGTTTTTT	CASSSYGVNTGELFF
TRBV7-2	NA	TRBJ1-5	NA	TGTGCCAGCAGCTTAAATGGACCGGGGAGCAATCAGCCCCAGCATTTT	CASSLNGPGSNQPQHF
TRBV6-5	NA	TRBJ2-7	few	TGTGCCAGCAGTTACGGTGGAGGGGCCTCCTACGAGCAGTACTTC	CASSYGGGASYEQYF
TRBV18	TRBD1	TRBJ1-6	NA	TGTGCCAGCTCAGCTGACAGGGAAGCCTATAATTCACCCCTCCACTTT	CASSADREAYNSPLHF
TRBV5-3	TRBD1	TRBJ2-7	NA	TGTGCCAGCAGCCTACGACAGGGATCCTACGAGCAGTACTTC	CASSLRQGSYEQYF
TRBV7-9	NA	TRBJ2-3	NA	TGTGCCAGCAGCCCAGAAGGGGTAGCGACAGATACGCAGTATTTT	CASSPEGVATDTQYF
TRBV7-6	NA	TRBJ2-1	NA	TGTGCCAGCAGCTTAGGGGCTTACAATGAGCAGTTCTTC	CASSLGAYNEQFF